Shown below are 26 T cell receptor beta chains from a single sample sequenced in a study of blood T cell repertoires in COVID-19. The data were produced by immunoSEQ multiplex PCR, yet TCRdb's version contains in-frame clones alone and is incomplete. The table has 70,000 or so clones, 88% seen once. Sequenced sample: peripheral blood. Source of these receptors: a human donor in a cohort sampled during active COVID-19.

This chain connects TRBV9 to TRBJ2-3, with D possibly being TRBD1 (5 bases). Germline values: CDR1 SGDLS, CDR2 YYNGEE. This CDR3 is built from 16 residues. With 0 bases removed from V and 0 bases from J, the gap between germline ends came to 11 bases. The CDR3 DNA reads as TGTGCCAGCAGCGTAGTAGGAGACAGTAGCACAGATACGCAGTATTTT. This encodes CASSVVGDSSTDTQYF.

The genes are TRBV5-6 and TRBJ2-7; TRBD2 matches at 13 bases. Germline-derived CDR1 and CDR2 are SGHDT and YYEEEE. The J segment lost 3 bases and the V segment lost 4 bases, leaving 4 bases of the junction unmatched. The CDR3 is made up of 15 amino acids. Written as DNA, the CDR3 is TGTGCCAGCAGCCGGGGACTAGCGGGAATCTACGAGCAGTACGTC. Residues: CASSRGLAGIYEQYV.

This clone came up a few times. The V gene is TRBV4-1, the J gene TRBJ1-5, with a tentative D call TRBD1 (5 bases). The V end was cut by 0 bases, the J end by 7 bases, with 7 bases between. The germline V gene has CDR1 MGHRA and CDR2 YSYEKL. CDR3 length: 13 residues. DNA for the CDR3: TGCGCCAGCAGCCAAGATCGGGGGCAGCCCCAGCATTTT. Protein sequence: CASSQDRGQPQHF.

The CDR3 nucleotides read TGCGCCAGCAGTGCCCCCGGGACAGGGGCCACCGGGGAGCTGTTTTTT. It specifies CASSAPGTGATGELFF. The chain combines TRBV10-1 with TRBJ2-2, with 10 nucleotides matching TRBD1. The CDR3 is 16 amino acids. Germline CDR1 is WNHNN and CDR2 is SYGVQD (reference sequence). Trimming took 4 bases from V and 4 from J; bases not matched to a gene: 6.

This clone is a singleton in its sample. In DNA, the CDR3 is TGCGCCAGCAGCCCCGGGACTATGCAAGAGACCCAGTACTTC. Protein: CASSPGTMQETQYF. The chain employs TRBV5-1 and TRBJ2-5; 7 nucleotides line up with TRBD2. This CDR3 is 14 amino acids long. J was trimmed by 2 bases and V by 4 bases; bases with no gene match: 5. Germline CDR1 reads SGHRS; CDR2 reads YFSETQ.

This clone was seen a single time. The CDR3 sequence: CASSFRGDRYNEQFF. The CDR3 DNA sequence: TGCGCCAGCAGCTTCCGAGGAGACCGCTACAATGAGCAGTTCTTC. V usage is TRBV5-1 and J usage is TRBJ2-1; D gene uncertain. Trimming shortened V by 2 bases and J by 3 bases, and 12 bases separated the two germline ends. CDR1 and CDR2 (germline): SGHRS, YFSETQ. This CDR3 has 15 amino acids.

The rearrangement links TRBV3-1 (or the pseudogene TRBV3-2) to TRBJ2-3, with 10 bases that match TRBD2. CDR3 length: 16 residues. V shed 3 bases and J 5 bases; nucleotides not matched to a gene: 8. Germline V gene lookup returns CDR1 LGHDT and CDR2 YNNKEL (reference sequence). The CDR3 protein is CASSQGTSEALDTQYF. The CDR3 DNA follows: TGTGCCAGCAGCCAGGGGACTAGCGAGGCCTTAGATACGCAGTATTTT.

This rearrangement joins TRBV11-2 to TRBJ2-7; 7 nucleotides agree with TRBD2. V lost 8 bases to trimming and J lost 4 bases; unmatched junction nucleotides: 2. CDR1 SGHAT and CDR2 FQNNGV come from the germline V gene. This CDR3 has 11 residues. The chain's CDR3 is CASRRGYEQYF. The CDR3 DNA sequence: TGTGCCAGCCGGCGGGGGTACGAGCAGTACTTC.

The chain employs TRBV18 and TRBJ2-7; TRBD1 agrees at 11 bases. CDR3 length: 14 amino acids. V was clipped by 3 bases and J by 6 bases; unmatched bases: 4. Germline V gene lookup returns CDR1 KGHSH and CDR2 LQKENI. The CDR3 nucleotides are TGTGCCAGCTCACCGATGGACAGGGGGCGCGAGCAGTACTTC. Its protein is CASSPMDRGREQYF.

The chain employs TRBV5-1 and TRBJ2-3, with TRBD2 matching 7 bases. V lost 0 bases, J lost 0 bases, and 1 base stayed unmatched. Per germline, CDR1 SGHRS and CDR2 YFSETQ. CDR3 length: 15 amino acids. CDR3 nucleotides: TGCGCCAGCAGCTTGGGCGGGAGTAGCACAGATACGCAGTATTTT. It translates to CASSLGGSSTDTQYF. The whole variable domain, remainder taken from reference TRBV5-1 and TRBJ2-3, is KAGVTQTPRYLIKTRGQQVTLSCSPISGHRSVSWYQQTPGQGLQFLFEYFSETQRNKGNFPGRFSGRQFSNSRSEMNVSTLELGDSALYLCASSLGGSSTDTQYFGPGTRLTVL.

The genes are TRBV19 and TRBJ1-1; TRBD1 matches at 7 bases. The V and J ends lost 6 bases and 0 bases, in that order; junction bases with no gene match: 4. CDR1 is LNHDA and CDR2 is SQIVND in the germline V gene (reference sequence). The CDR3 runs to 14 residues. The CDR3 is CASRQGRVNTEAFF. CDR3 in DNA: TGTGCCAGTAGACAGGGGCGGGTGAACACTGAAGCTTTCTTT.

The chain recombines TRBV11-1 with TRBJ2-2; tentatively, D is TRBD2 (6 bases). The CDR3 runs 14 residues. V lost 3 bases, J lost 6 bases, and 11 bases lay in between. From germline, CDR1 is SGHAT and CDR2 FQDESV (reference sequence). The CDR3: CASSFGLSAGELFF. As DNA, the CDR3 is TGTGCCAGCAGCTTCGGACTATCGGCCGGGGAGCTGTTTTTT.

This clone occurred a few times. The chain carries TRBV19 and TRBJ1-2; TRBD1 is a possible D gene (5 bases). V lost 3 bases to trimming and J lost 8 bases, with 10 bases between them. Germline lookup yields CDR1 LNHDA and CDR2 SQIVND (reference sequence). The CDR3 contains 12 residues. CDR3 in DNA: TGTGCCAGTAGTATGAGGGGAGGCGGCTACACCTTC. This translates into CASSMRGGGYTF.

The chain joins TRBV23-1 to TRBJ2-5, with D tentatively TRBD2 (5 bases). Being an ORF, TRBV23-1 has a function that is uncertain. Trimming cost V 0 bases and J 3 bases, with 11 bases left between them. This CDR3 is built from 15 residues. CDR3: CASSQSRRVEETQYF. The CDR3 nucleotides are TGCGCCAGCAGTCAATCGAGGCGGGTAGAAGAGACCCAGTACTTC.

The chain combines TRBV7-9 with TRBJ2-3; D might be TRBD2 (6 bases). Germline lookup yields CDR1 SEHNR and CDR2 FQNEAQ (reference sequence). The CDR3 loop spans 15 amino acids. V shed 5 bases and J shed 3 bases, with 15 bases lying between them. CDR3 coding DNA: TGTGCCAGCAGCCCGGGACTCACTATAACAGATACGCAGTATTTT. It codes for CASSPGLTITDTQYF.

The CDR3 is CASSAAGGQETQYF. The CDR3 coding sequence is TGTGCCAGCTCAGCAGCGGGCGGGCAAGAGACCCAGTACTTC. The chain recombines TRBV6-5 with TRBJ2-5, with D tentatively TRBD2 (6 bases). Germline CDR1 is MNHEY and CDR2 is SVGAGI. CDR3 length equals 14 residues. Trimming removed 8 bases at V and 2 bases at J, with 15 bases between.

V and J are TRBV27 and TRBJ1-1, with 7 bases that match TRBD1. This CDR3 has 14 residues. In germline, CDR1 is MNHEY, CDR2 SMNVEV (reference sequence). With 6 bases clipped from V and 3 bases from J, the junction kept 7 bases outside the gene matches. The CDR3 region is CASRWAGGYTEAFF. In DNA, the CDR3 is TGTGCCAGCAGGTGGGCAGGGGGATACACTGAAGCTTTCTTT.

This clone appeared once. The V and J genes are TRBV19 and TRBJ1-2; D possibly corresponds to TRBD1 (5 bases). Germline loops: CDR1 LNHDA, CDR2 SQIVND (reference sequence). Trimming left V 5 bases short and J 7 bases short, with 11 bases between. The CDR3 covers 12 residues. Here the CDR3 reads CASSAHGAGYTF. CDR3 nucleotide sequence: TGTGCCAGTAGTGCCCATGGGGCTGGCTACACCTTC.

V usage is TRBV27 and J usage is TRBJ1-6; no reliable D call. CDR3 length: 12 residues. The V gene's germline CDR1 is MNHEY and CDR2 SMNVEV (reference sequence). The V end lost 4 bases, the J end lost 10 bases, and 8 bases lay between the germline ends. The CDR3 loop is CASSYPRSPLHF. CDR3 DNA sequence: TGTGCCAGCAGTTACCCCCGGTCACCCCTCCACTTT.

CDR3 nucleotide sequence: TGTGCCAGCAGCTCGGACGGGGGGATAGGAAACACCATATATTTT. Protein product: CASSSDGGIGNTIYF. V usage is TRBV7-9 and J usage is TRBJ1-3; the D gene is possibly TRBD1 (5 bases). The V end lost 4 bases, the J end lost 4 bases, and 14 bases lay between the germline ends. Germline CDR1 and CDR2: SEHNR and FQNEAQ (reference sequence). The CDR3 has 15 amino acids.

The chain has TRBV2 and TRBJ2-7, with 7 bases aligning to TRBD2. V lost 5 bases, J lost 5 bases, and 12 bases stayed unmatched. CDR3 size: 15 residues. Germline V gene data show CDR1 as SNHLY and CDR2 as FYNNEI. As DNA, the CDR3 is TGTGCCAGCAGTCGACTAGCCCGGGAGCTGCACGAGCAGTACTTC. The encoded protein is CASSRLARELHEQYF.

The genes are TRBV5-1 and TRBJ2-3, with a weak D call TRBD1 (5 bases). The germline CDR1 and CDR2 sequences are SGHRS and YFSETQ. Trimming stripped 6 bases from V and 1 base from J, with 9 bases between. The CDR3 consists of 13 residues. For the CDR3, the DNA is TGCGCCAGCACTACAGGAGGCACAGATACGCAGTATTTT. Encoded protein: CASTTGGTDTQYF.

In its sample, this clone was seen once. The rearrangement uses TRBV3-1 (or the pseudogene TRBV3-2) and TRBJ1-4; 8 nucleotides align to TRBD1. Trimming removed 1 base from V and 13 bases from J; junction bases left unmatched: 8. Germline V gene data show CDR1 as LGHDT and CDR2 as YNNKEL (reference sequence). The CDR3 spans 14 residues. CDR3 amino acids: CASSQGGTGKPLFF. CDR3 in DNA: TGTGCCAGCAGCCAAGGTGGGACAGGCAAACCACTGTTTTTT.

The chain recombines TRBV5-4 with TRBJ1-3; 9 bases are shared with TRBD1. Germline V CDR1 and CDR2: SGHNT, YYREEE (reference sequence). The CDR3 length is 16 residues. The trim removed 3 bases at V and 2 bases at J, leaving 6 bases unmatched. In DNA, the CDR3 is TGTGCCAGCAGCTACTCCGGGACAGGGACTGGAAACACCATATATTTT. Encoded protein: CASSYSGTGTGNTIYF.

The chain links TRBV11-3 to TRBJ1-2; D is unresolved. This CDR3 has 19 amino acids. Trimming removed 5 bases at V and 0 bases at J, with 25 bases between. CDR1 is SGHNT, CDR2 YENEEA, per germline. The CDR3 sequence is CASSPDGRVTSTTNYGYTF. CDR3 DNA: TGTGCCAGCAGCCCTGACGGGAGAGTGACTTCCACCACTAACTATGGCTACACCTTC.

The gene calls are TRBV5-1 and TRBJ2-1; 7 bases fit TRBD2. Germline V lookup: CDR1 SGHRS, CDR2 YFSETQ. The CDR3 spans 16 residues. With V trimmed by 1 base and J by 1 base, 5 bases remained unmatched. In DNA form, the CDR3 reads TGCGCCAGCAGCTTGAGAGTCGGGGGGTCCTACAATGAGCAGTTCTTC. Translating it yields CASSLRVGGSYNEQFF.